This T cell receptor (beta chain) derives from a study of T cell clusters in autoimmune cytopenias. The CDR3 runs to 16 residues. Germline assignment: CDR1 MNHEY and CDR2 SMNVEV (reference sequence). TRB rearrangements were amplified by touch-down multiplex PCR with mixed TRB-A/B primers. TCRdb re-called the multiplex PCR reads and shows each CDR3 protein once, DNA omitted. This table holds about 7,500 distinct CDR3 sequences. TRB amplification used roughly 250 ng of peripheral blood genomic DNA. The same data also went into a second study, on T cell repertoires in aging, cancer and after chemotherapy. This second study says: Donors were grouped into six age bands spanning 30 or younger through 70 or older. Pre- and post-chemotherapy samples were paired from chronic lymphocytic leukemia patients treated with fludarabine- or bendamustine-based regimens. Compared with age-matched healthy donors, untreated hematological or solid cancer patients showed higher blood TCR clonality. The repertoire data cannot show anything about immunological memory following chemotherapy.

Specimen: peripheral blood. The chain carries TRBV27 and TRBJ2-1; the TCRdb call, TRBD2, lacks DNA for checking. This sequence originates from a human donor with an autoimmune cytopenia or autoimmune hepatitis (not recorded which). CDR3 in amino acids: CASSIVAGGSNNEQFF.